Presented here are 9 T cell receptor beta chains from one specimen sequenced in a study of cytomegalovirus exposure and HLA in healthy donors. It was with 60 Vbeta and 13 Jbeta primers that the PCR ran. This table comes from immunoSEQ multiplex PCR, and its TCRdb copy is limited to in-frame clones, with some not included. This sample has some 130,000 clones, with around 77% found just once. The sample was PBMCs. The source is a male donor in good health and CMV-seropositive.

This clone was seen a handful of times. This chain uses TRBV9 with TRBJ1-3; 7 nucleotides line up with TRBD1. CDR1 and CDR2 from the germline V gene are SGDLS and YYNGEE. The CDR3 is 15 amino acids. J was trimmed by 4 bases and V by 3 bases; bases with no gene match: 7. The CDR3 nucleotides are TGTGCCAGCAGCGCTACAGGGGTAGGGGGAAACACCATATATTTT. Residues: CASSATGVGGNTIYF.

V gene TRBV5-6 combines with J gene TRBJ1-2, with D hard to call. The germline gives CDR1 SGHDT, CDR2 YYEEEE. The CDR3 spans 12 residues. The V gene lost 3 bases and the J gene lost 4 bases, with 7 bases spanning the gap. The CDR3 DNA sequence: TGTGCCAGCAGCTCCGACATCTATGGCTACACCTTC. Protein sequence: CASSSDIYGYTF.

This chain links TRBV2 with TRBJ2-5, with D possibly TRBD1 on 6 matching bases. V was trimmed by 5 bases and J by 5 bases, leaving 12 bases between them. Looked up from germline, CDR1 is SNHLY and CDR2 is FYNNEI. The CDR3 consists of 13 residues. The CDR3 protein is CASSFTGPETQYF. The CDR3 nucleotides are TGTGCCAGCAGTTTTACAGGGCCCGAGACCCAGTACTTC.

This chain links TRBV23-1 with TRBJ2-1, with D maybe TRBD2 (6 bases). TRBV23-1 is placed among ORFs of uncertain function. The CDR3 totals 16 residues. The V end was cut by 7 bases, the J end by 5 bases, with 21 bases between. The CDR3 DNA is TGCGCCAGCACCACCCGGGGGATTGATAAAGACAATGAGCAGTTCTTC. Residues: CASTTRGIDKDNEQFF.

This chain links TRBV5-5 with TRBJ2-7, with 9 bases that match TRBD2. V was pared by 4 bases and J by 6 bases, with 11 bases of the junction left unmatched. Germline loops: CDR1 SGHKS, CDR2 YYEKEE (reference sequence). This CDR3 spans 15 amino acids. The CDR3 is CASSQGLAIPGEQYF. In DNA, the CDR3 is TGTGCCAGCAGCCAGGGACTAGCAATACCCGGCGAGCAGTACTTC. Using reference TRBV5-5 and TRBJ2-7 for the parts outside the CDR3, the full variable domain is DAGVTQSPTHLIKTRGQQVTLRCSPISGHKSVSWYQQVLGQGPQFIFQYYEKEERGRGNFPDRFSARQFPNYSSELNVNALLLGDSALYLCASSQGLAIPGEQYFGPGTRLTVT.

The chain has TRBV5-1 and TRBJ1-3, with 7 bases identical to TRBD1. CDR3 size: 15 residues. V lost 3 bases to trimming and J lost 0 bases; unmatched junction nucleotides: 3. Germline V gene data show CDR1 as SGHRS and CDR2 as YFSETQ. The CDR3 protein is CASSSGQFSGNTIYF. In DNA form, the CDR3 reads TGCGCCAGCAGCTCGGGACAGTTCTCTGGAAACACCATATATTTT.

V and J are TRBV5-1 and TRBJ1-1; D call uncertain. The CDR3 runs to 14 residues. Germline CDR1 SGHRS, CDR2 YFSETQ. The V end was cut by 3 bases, the J end by 1 base, with 10 bases between. CDR3 in amino acids: CASSSGASNTEAFF. In DNA form, the CDR3 reads TGCGCCAGCAGCTCGGGAGCCTCGAACACTGAAGCTTTCTTT. Combining the CDR3 with reference TRBV5-1 and TRBJ1-1 gives the whole variable domain KAGVTQTPRYLIKTRGQQVTLSCSPISGHRSVSWYQQTPGQGLQFLFEYFSETQRNKGNFPGRFSGRQFSNSRSEMNVSTLELGDSALYLCASSSGASNTEAFFGQGTRLTVV.

This clone was seen more than once but under ten times. This sequence joins TRBV28 and TRBJ1-3, with D tentatively TRBD1 (6 bases). Germline CDR1 is MDHEN and CDR2 is SYDVKM. This CDR3 is built from 15 residues. V was pared by 3 bases and J by 5 bases, with 14 bases between. In DNA form, the CDR3 reads TGTGCCAGCAGTTTTTCGGGGGGGGCGAGAAACACCATATATTTT. It codes for CASSFSGGARNTIYF.

The chain joins TRBV28 to TRBJ1-1; maybe TRBD1 (5 bases). CDR1 MDHEN and CDR2 SYDVKM come from the germline V gene. Trimming removed 5 bases from V and 9 bases from J, with 16 bases in between. This CDR3 has 13 residues. The CDR3 sequence: CASSKMGPVQAFF. CDR3 DNA sequence: TGTGCCAGCAGTAAAATGGGGCCGGTTCAAGCTTTCTTT.